One and the same sample provided the 17 T cell receptor beta chains below, sequenced in a study of blood T cell repertoires in COVID-19. Profiled with immunoSEQ multiplex PCR; TCRdb holds only in-frame clones, not every one. The top ten hold roughly 1% of the sample, which has over 150,000 clones, approximately 84% seen once. The sequencing sample was made of peripheral blood. The origin of the receptors is a man aged 40-50 years with acute or convalescent COVID-19.

The gene calls are TRBV7-9 and TRBJ2-7, with TRBD2 identical over 7 bases. This CDR3 is 14 amino acids long. The junction had 8 bases not matched to a gene; V was cut back by 5 bases and J by 4 bases. The germline CDR1 and CDR2 sequences are SEHNR and FQNEAQ (reference sequence). The CDR3 nucleotides are TGTGCCAGCAGCCCCCGAGGGAGGGAATACGAGCAGTACTTC. This codes for CASSPRGREYEQYF. The entire variable domain, with the rest obtained from reference TRBV7-9 and TRBJ2-7, is as follows: DTGVSQNPRHKITKRGQNVTFRCDPISEHNRLYWYRQTLGQGPEFLTYFQNEAQLEKSRLLSDRFSAERPKGSFSTLEIQRTEQGDSAMYLCASSPRGREYEQYFGPGTRLTVT.

The V and J genes are TRBV5-4 and TRBJ2-1; D perhaps matches TRBD2 (6 bases). Germline V gives CDR1 SGHNT, CDR2 YYREEE (reference sequence). V dropped 0 bases and J dropped 3 bases, with 10 bases sitting between them. CDR3 length: 15 residues. CDR3 DNA: TGTGCCAGCAGCTTGGGGGGGGTTAACTACAATGAGCAGTTCTTC. It encodes CASSLGGVNYNEQFF.

This clone showed up just once. The J gene is TRBJ2-7, the V gene TRBV3-1 (or the pseudogene TRBV3-2), with 7 nucleotides matching TRBD1. Germline values: CDR1 LGHDT, CDR2 YNNKEL (reference sequence). This CDR3 comprises 14 residues. The junction had 10 bases not matched to a gene; V was cut back by 7 bases and J by 4 bases. CDR3 sequence (DNA): TGTGCCAGCACTACCCGACAGGGTCCGTACGAGCAGTACTTC. It yields the protein CASTTRQGPYEQYF.

CDR3 in amino acids: CASSSRGGVSTDTQYF. The CDR3 DNA reads as TGTGCCAGCAGCTCTCGTGGGGGGGTGAGCACAGATACGCAGTATTTT. This rearrangement joins TRBV7-9 to TRBJ2-3, with TRBD2 matching over 7 bases. The V gene end was trimmed by 4 bases and the J gene end by 0 bases; junction bases not matched to a gene: 7. CDR3 length: 16 residues. Per the germline V gene, CDR1 is SEHNR and CDR2 is FQNEAQ (reference sequence).

The chain has TRBV19 and TRBJ2-1, with a weak D call TRBD2 (5 bases). Germline V gene data show CDR1 as LNHDA and CDR2 as SQIVND (reference sequence). The CDR3 totals 15 residues. V lost 5 bases and J 5 bases, leaving 16 bases between the germline ends. CDR3 coding DNA: TGTGCCAGTAGTCGTAGATTGGCGGGCAACAATGAGCAGTTCTTC. Protein product: CASSRRLAGNNEQFF.

This chain links TRBV5-1 with TRBJ2-5, with 10 bases fitting TRBD1. The germline V gene has CDR1 SGHRS and CDR2 YFSETQ. V dropped 4 bases and J dropped 4; count of bases not matched to a gene: 13. CDR3 length: 17 residues. The CDR3 sequence is CASSHRQGAVERETQYF. DNA of the CDR3: TGCGCCAGCAGCCACCGACAGGGGGCCGTTGAGAGAGAGACCCAGTACTTC.

The V gene is TRBV30, the J gene TRBJ1-1; D possibly corresponds to TRBD1 (6 bases). The CDR3 is 12 amino acids. Germline V gene sequence: CDR1 GTSNPN, CDR2 SVGIG (reference sequence). V lost 2 bases, J lost 7 bases, and 11 bases lay in between. The chain's CDR3 is CAWSNRGSEAFF. The CDR3 DNA follows: TGTGCCTGGAGTAATAGGGGGAGTGAAGCTTTCTTT.

This sequence joins TRBV19 and TRBJ1-5, with a weak D call TRBD1 (6 bases). The germline V gene has CDR1 LNHDA and CDR2 SQIVND (reference sequence). V was shortened by 5 bases and J by 0 bases, with 11 bases between the two germline ends. CDR3 size: 15 residues. CDR3 protein: CASSPWDTSNQPQHF. The CDR3 nucleotides read TGTGCCAGTAGTCCGTGGGACACTAGCAATCAGCCCCAGCATTTT.

This chain joins TRBV12-3 or TRBV12-4 and TRBJ2-7, with D possibly matching TRBD1 (5 bases). The V and J ends lost 5 bases and 4 bases respectively, with 9 bases between them. The CDR3 runs to 12 residues. In DNA form, the CDR3 reads TGTGCCAGCAGTCCAGGGTTATACGAGCAGTACTTC. Encoded protein: CASSPGLYEQYF.

The chain has TRBV21-1 and TRBJ2-1; TRBD1, as called in the table, went unchecked against the DNA. TRBV21-1 is described as a pseudogene. There are 12 residues in the CDR3. Written as DNA, the CDR3 is TGTGCCAGCAGCAGACAGGACCATGAGCAGTTCTTC. This encodes CASSRQDHEQFF.

This rearrangement joins TRBV4-1 to TRBJ2-4, with 13 bases fitting TRBD2. The CDR3 sequence is 17 residues long. Germline trimming cut 4 bases from V and 9 bases from J; bases unmatched to any gene: 12. CDR1 MGHRA and CDR2 YSYEKL come from the germline V gene. Here the CDR3 DNA reads TGCGCCAGCAGCCCTACCGGGACTAGCGGGGAAGTGGGCATTCAGTACTTC. Encoded protein: CASSPTGTSGEVGIQYF.

This sequence joins TRBV2 and TRBJ2-1; unclear D gene. This CDR3 region has 16 residues. Germline lookup yields CDR1 SNHLY and CDR2 FYNNEI. V was cut by 0 bases and J by 4 bases, with 13 bases left in between. The CDR3 DNA reads TGTGCCAGCAGTGAAGCGATGATGGGCAGATACAATGAGCAGTTCTTC. It yields the protein CASSEAMMGRYNEQFF.

The genes are TRBV28 and TRBJ2-7, with D possibly TRBD1 on 5 matching bases. V was trimmed by 6 bases and J by 3 bases, leaving 9 bases between them. CDR3 length equals 12 residues. CDR1 and CDR2 from the germline V gene are MDHEN and SYDVKM. The DNA for the CDR3 is TGTGCCAGCAGACGACAGTACTACGAGCAGTACTTC. Translating gives CASRRQYYEQYF.

The chain recombines TRBV28 with TRBJ2-7, with D maybe TRBD2 (6 bases). The CDR3 extends over 16 amino acids. V lost 2 bases to trimming and J lost 4 bases, with 18 bases between them. Germline loops: CDR1 MDHEN, CDR2 SYDVKM. The CDR3 DNA follows: TGTGCCAGCAGTTTAATCACATTGCGGGGTTGGTACGAGCAGTACTTC. It translates to CASSLITLRGWYEQYF.

J is TRBJ2-3 and V is TRBV30, with 9 nucleotides matching TRBD1. Trimming removed 4 bases from V and 6 bases from J; junction bases left unmatched: 8. Germline V lookup: CDR1 GTSNPN, CDR2 SVGIG (reference sequence). This CDR3 comprises 14 residues. For the CDR3, the DNA is TGTGCCTGGACACCTGGACAGGGGTTGGATACGCAGTATTTT. Its translation: CAWTPGQGLDTQYF.

The chain joins TRBV4-1 to TRBJ2-7; tentative D call: TRBD2 (5 bases). Between the trimmed V and J ends, which lost 1 base and 9 bases, there was a span of 19 bases. Germline values: CDR1 MGHRA, CDR2 YSYEKL. The CDR3 length is 15 residues. The CDR3 region has the DNA TGCGCCAGCAGCCAAGTGTCTCTAGTAGGACGGGGGCAGTACTTC. It specifies CASSQVSLVGRGQYF.

The gene calls are TRBV7-6 and TRBJ1-5; TRBD1 might be the D (5 bases). The V end lost 5 bases, the J end lost 3 bases, and 11 bases lay between the germline ends. Per the germline V gene, CDR1 is SGHVS and CDR2 is FNYEAQ. This CDR3 is 14 amino acids long. This CDR3 reads CASSHDSLNQPQHF. The DNA of the CDR3 is TGTGCCAGCAGCCACGACAGCCTCAATCAGCCCCAGCATTTT.